The clone carrying this TCR beta chain was detected only a few times. These data come from a study of cytomegalovirus exposure and HLA in healthy donors. This CDR3 contains 15 residues. V lost 1 base, J lost 0 bases, and 7 bases lay in between. CDR1 is SGHRS, CDR2 YFSETQ, per germline. PCR involved 60 Vbeta and 13 Jbeta primers. Sequenced by immunoSEQ multiplex PCR; TCRdb stores in-frame clones only, minus some. Here the sample spans about 120,000 clones, roughly 9% being singletons. Sequencing was done on a sample of PBMCs. V gene TRBV5-1 combines with J gene TRBJ2-2; no clear D. The TCR comes from a middle-aged woman in good health and CMV-seropositive. CDR3 amino acids: CASSLSPTNTGELFF. The CDR3 DNA is TGCGCCAGCAGCTTGTCCCCAACGAACACCGGGGAGCTGTTTTTT.